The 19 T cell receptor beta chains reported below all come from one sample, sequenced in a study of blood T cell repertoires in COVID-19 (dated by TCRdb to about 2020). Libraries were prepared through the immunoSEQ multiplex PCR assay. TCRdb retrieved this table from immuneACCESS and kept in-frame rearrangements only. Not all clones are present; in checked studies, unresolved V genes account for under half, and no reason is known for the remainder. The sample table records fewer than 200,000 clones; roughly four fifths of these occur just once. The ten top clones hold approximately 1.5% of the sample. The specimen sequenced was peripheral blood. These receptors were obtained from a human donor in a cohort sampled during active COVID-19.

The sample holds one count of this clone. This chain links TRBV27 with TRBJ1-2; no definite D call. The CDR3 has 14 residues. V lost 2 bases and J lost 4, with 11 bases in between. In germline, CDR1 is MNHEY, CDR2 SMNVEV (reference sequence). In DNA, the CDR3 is TGTGCCAGCAGTTTAGAGAACAGCGGCTATGGCTACACCTTC. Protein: CASSLENSGYGYTF.

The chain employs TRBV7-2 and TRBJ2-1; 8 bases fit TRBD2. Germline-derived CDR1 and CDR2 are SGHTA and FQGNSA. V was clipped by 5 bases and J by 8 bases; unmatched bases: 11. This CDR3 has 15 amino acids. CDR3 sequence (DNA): TGTGCCAGCAGCCCCCGCACCGGGAGGGGCGATGAGCAGTTCTTC. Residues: CASSPRTGRGDEQFF.

CDR3 residues: CASSEGPRNTEAFF. CDR3 bases: TGTGCCAGCAGTGAAGGCCCCAGGAACACTGAAGCTTTCTTT. The V and J genes are TRBV25-1 and TRBJ1-1; D gene ambiguous. CDR3 length: 14 amino acids. V lost 2 bases, J lost 1 base, and 8 bases lay in between. Germline CDR1 reads MGHDK; CDR2 reads SYGVNS. The entire variable domain, with the rest obtained from reference TRBV25-1 and TRBJ1-1, is as follows: EADIYQTPRYLVIGTGKKITLECSQTMGHDKMYWYQQDPGMELHLIHYSYGVNSTEKGDLSSESTVSRIRTEHFPLTLESARPSHTSQYLCASSEGPRNTEAFFGQGTRLTVV.

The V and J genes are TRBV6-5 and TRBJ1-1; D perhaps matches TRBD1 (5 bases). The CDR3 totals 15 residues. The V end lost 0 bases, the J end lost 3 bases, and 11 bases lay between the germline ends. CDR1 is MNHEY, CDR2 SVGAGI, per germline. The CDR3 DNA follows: TGTGCCAGCAGTTACTCTGGGGGGTGGCACACTGAAGCTTTCTTT. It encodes CASSYSGGWHTEAFF.

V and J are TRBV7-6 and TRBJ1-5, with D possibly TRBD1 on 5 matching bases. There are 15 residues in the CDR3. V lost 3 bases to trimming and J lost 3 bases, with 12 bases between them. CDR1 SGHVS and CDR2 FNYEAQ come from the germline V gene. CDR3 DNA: TGTGCCAGCAGCTTGGGGCAGGGCCTCAATCAGCCCCAGCATTTT. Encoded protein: CASSLGQGLNQPQHF.

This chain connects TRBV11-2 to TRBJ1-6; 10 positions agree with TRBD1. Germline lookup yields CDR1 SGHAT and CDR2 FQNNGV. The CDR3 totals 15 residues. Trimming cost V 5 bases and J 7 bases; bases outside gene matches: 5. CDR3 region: CASSGRTGGNSPLHF. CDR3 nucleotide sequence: TGTGCCAGCAGCGGCCGGACAGGGGGAAATTCACCCCTCCACTTT. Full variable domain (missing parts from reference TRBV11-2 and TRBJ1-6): EAGVAQSPRYKIIEKRQSVAFWCNPISGHATLYWYQQILGQGPKLLIQFQNNGVVDDSQLPKDRFSAERLKGVDSTLKIQPAKLEDSAVYLCASSGRTGGNSPLHFGNGTRLTVT.

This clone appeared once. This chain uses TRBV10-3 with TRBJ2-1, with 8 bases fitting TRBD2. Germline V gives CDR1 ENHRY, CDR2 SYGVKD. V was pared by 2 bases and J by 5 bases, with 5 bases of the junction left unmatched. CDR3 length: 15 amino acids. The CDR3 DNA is TGTGCCATCAGTGAGACAGCGGGGGATAACAATGAGCAGTTCTTC. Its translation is CAISETAGDNNEQFF.

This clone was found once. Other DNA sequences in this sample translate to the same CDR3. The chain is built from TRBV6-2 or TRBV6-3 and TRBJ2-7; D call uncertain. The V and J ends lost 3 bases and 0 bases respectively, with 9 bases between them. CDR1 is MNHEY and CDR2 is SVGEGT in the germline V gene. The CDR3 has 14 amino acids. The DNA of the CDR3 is TGTGCCAGCAGTTATTCCGACATCTCCTACGAGCAGTACTTC. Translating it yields CASSYSDISYEQYF.

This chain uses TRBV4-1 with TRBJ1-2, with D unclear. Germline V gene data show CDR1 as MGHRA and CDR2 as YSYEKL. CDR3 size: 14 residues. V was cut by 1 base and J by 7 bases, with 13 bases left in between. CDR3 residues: CASSQARDTAGYTF. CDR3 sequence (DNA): TGCGCCAGCAGCCAAGCCCGCGACACGGCTGGCTACACCTTC.

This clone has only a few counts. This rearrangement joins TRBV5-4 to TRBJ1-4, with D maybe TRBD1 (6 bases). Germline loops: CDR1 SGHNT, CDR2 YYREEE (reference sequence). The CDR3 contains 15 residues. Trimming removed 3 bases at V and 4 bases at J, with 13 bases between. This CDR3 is CASSSNRAINEKLFF. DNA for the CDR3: TGTGCCAGCAGCTCGAACAGGGCGATTAATGAAAAACTGTTTTTT.

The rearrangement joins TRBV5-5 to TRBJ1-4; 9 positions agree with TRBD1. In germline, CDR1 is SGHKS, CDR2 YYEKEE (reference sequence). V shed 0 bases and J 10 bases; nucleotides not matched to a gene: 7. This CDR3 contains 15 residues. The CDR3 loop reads CASSLVGTGRGKLFF. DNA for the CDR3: TGTGCCAGCAGCTTGGTTGGGACAGGGAGGGGAAAACTGTTTTTT.

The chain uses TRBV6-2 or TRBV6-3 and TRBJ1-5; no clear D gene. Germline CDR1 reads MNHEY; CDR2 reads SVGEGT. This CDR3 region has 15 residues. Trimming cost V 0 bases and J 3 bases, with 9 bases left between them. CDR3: CASSYSTGSNQPQHF. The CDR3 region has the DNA TGTGCCAGCAGTTACTCGACGGGGTCCAATCAGCCCCAGCATTTT.

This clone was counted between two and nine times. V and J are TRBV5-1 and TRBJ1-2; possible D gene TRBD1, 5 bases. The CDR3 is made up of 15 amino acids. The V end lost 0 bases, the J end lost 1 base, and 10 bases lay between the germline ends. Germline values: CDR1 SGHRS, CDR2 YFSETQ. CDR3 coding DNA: TGCGCCAGCAGCTTGGAGAACAGGTTTAACTATGGCTACACCTTC. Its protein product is CASSLENRFNYGYTF.

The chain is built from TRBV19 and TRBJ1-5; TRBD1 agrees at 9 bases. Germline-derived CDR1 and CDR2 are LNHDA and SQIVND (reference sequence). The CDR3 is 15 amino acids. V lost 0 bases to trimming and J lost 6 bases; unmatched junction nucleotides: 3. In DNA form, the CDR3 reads TGTGCCAGTAGTATAGAGGGACAGGGTAGTCAGCCCCAGCATTTT. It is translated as CASSIEGQGSQPQHF.

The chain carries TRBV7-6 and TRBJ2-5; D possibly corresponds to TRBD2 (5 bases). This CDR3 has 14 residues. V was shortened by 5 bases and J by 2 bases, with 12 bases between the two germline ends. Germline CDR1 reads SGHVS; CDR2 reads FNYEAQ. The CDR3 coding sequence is TGTGCCAGCAGCCTCTTCCGGGGTCAAGAGACCCAGTACTTC. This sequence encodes CASSLFRGQETQYF.

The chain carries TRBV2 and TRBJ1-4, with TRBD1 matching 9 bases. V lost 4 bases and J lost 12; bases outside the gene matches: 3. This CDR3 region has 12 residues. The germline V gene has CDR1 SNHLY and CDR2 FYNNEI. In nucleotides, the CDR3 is TGTGCCAGCAGTGTACAGGGGGCAGAACTGTTTTTT. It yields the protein CASSVQGAELFF.

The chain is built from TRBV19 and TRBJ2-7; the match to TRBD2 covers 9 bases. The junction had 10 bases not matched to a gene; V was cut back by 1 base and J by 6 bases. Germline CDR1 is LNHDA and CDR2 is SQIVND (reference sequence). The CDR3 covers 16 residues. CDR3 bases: TGTGCCAGTAGTATAGGGCAGCTAGCGGGAACCTTCGAGCAGTACTTC. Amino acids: CASSIGQLAGTFEQYF.

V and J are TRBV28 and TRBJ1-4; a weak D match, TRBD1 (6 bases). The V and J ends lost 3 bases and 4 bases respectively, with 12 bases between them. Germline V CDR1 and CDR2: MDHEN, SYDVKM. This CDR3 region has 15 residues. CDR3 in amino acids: CASSFLTGFNEKLFF. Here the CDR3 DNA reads TGTGCCAGCAGTTTTCTCACAGGGTTTAATGAAAAACTGTTTTTT.

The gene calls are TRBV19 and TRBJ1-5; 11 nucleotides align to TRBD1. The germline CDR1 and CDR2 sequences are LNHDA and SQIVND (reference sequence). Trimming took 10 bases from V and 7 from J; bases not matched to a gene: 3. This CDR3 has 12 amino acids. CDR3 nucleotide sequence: TGTGCCACAGGGACAGGGGGGCAGCCCCAGCATTTT. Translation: CATGTGGQPQHF.